This T cell receptor (beta chain) came from a study of vaccination effects on CD4 cells after COVID-19. The protocol was immunoSEQ multiplex PCR, while the TCRdb copy is restricted to in-frame clones and leaves out a portion. The repertoire holds 25,000 to 35,000 clones, with roughly 74% as singletons. With the ViraFEST assay, the study expanded antigen-specific CD4+ T cells using viral peptide pools, then sequenced them. The culture ran for 10 days before CD4+ T cells were isolated. Participants received two doses of either the BNT162b2 or mRNA-1273 vaccine. On day 3 and again on day 7, half the medium was replaced with IL-2 medium. V was trimmed by 3 bases and J by 5 bases, leaving 13 bases between them. The germline V gene encodes CDR1 DFQATT and CDR2 SNEGSKA (reference sequence). CDR3 length: 13 amino acids. As concerns this clone: Its antigen is unidentified.

The TCR was taken from a human donor who received a COVID-19 vaccine. The sequences come from CD4+ T cells from PBMCs cultured with HCoV-OC43 spike peptides, collected after COVID-19 vaccination. Specified subset: HCoV-OC43 spike overlapping peptide pool stimulation. This rearrangement joins TRBV20-1 to TRBJ2-5; D tentatively fits TRBD1 or TRBD2 (5 bases each). The CDR3 protein is CSASSGAGETQYF. CDR3 sequence (DNA): TGCAGTGCTAGTTCCGGGGCCGGGGAGACCCAGTACTTC.